One sample yielded the 20 T cell receptor beta chains listed below, sequenced in a study of cytomegalovirus exposure and HLA in healthy donors (dated by TCRdb to the late 2010s). Receptor amplification or capture employed the immunoSEQ multiplex PCR assay. A mixture of 60 forward primers for TCR Vbeta segments and 13 reverse primers for TCR Jbeta segments was used in the multiplex PCR. TCRdb stores this immuneACCESS table with in-frame sequences only. Part of the clones is absent; in the studies checked, under half of the shortfall reflects unresolved V genes, and no reason is known for the rest. The sample records about 130,000 clones, roughly 70% of which are singletons. The ten biggest clones cover over 2% of the sample. The sequencing input was PBMCs. These TCRs come from a woman in her thirties or forties in good health and CMV-seropositive.

The rearrangement joins TRBV18 to TRBJ2-3, with 7 bases that match TRBD2. This CDR3 has 16 residues. Germline-derived CDR1 and CDR2 are KGHSH and LQKENI. J was trimmed by 5 bases and V by 0 bases; bases with no gene match: 8. DNA of the CDR3: TGTGCCAGCTCACCACCGGGACTACCCATCGGAGATACGCAGTATTTT. Translation gives CASSPPGLPIGDTQYF.

The chain couples TRBV11-2 to TRBJ2-1; TRBD1 aligns across 7 bases. The germline V gene encodes CDR1 SGHAT and CDR2 FQNNGV. V gave up 1 base and J gave up 4 bases; unmatched junction bases: 4. The length of the CDR3 is 15 residues. The CDR3 nucleotides read TGTGCCAGCAGCTTAGCCGGGACAGCTTACAATGAGCAGTTCTTC. It is translated as CASSLAGTAYNEQFF.

This clone was observed a handful of times. The chain links TRBV6-1 to TRBJ1-1; D is possibly TRBD1 (6 bases). V was clipped by 4 bases and J by 0 bases, with 9 bases between them. The CDR3 is 14 amino acids. Germline CDR1 reads MNHNS; CDR2 reads SASEGT. The CDR3 loop is CASSVNRVNTEAFF. In DNA, the CDR3 is TGTGCCAGCAGTGTCAACAGGGTGAACACTGAAGCTTTCTTT.

The chain links TRBV23-1 to TRBJ2-7; 9 positions match TRBD1. TRBV23-1 is flagged as an ORF with uncertain function. CDR3 length: 16 residues. V gave up 5 bases and J gave up 4 bases; unmatched junction bases: 12. CDR3 protein: CASSMKPDRGLYEQYF. CDR3 bases: TGCGCCAGCAGTATGAAACCGGACAGGGGATTGTACGAGCAGTACTTC.

The chain couples TRBV27 to TRBJ2-2; 13 bases are shared with TRBD2. The trim removed 4 bases at V and 3 bases at J, leaving 5 bases unmatched. The CDR3 is made up of 17 amino acids. Germline CDR1 reads MNHEY; CDR2 reads SMNVEV (reference sequence). CDR3 coding DNA: TGTGCCAGCAGTTCACTAGCGGGAGGGCCGCACACCGGGGAGCTGTTTTTT. Protein product: CASSSLAGGPHTGELFF.

The chain is built from TRBV21-1 and TRBJ1-1. TRBV21-1 is marked as a pseudogene. This CDR3 has 16 residues. The CDR3 region is CASSKGPGGENTEAFF. CDR3 nucleotides: TGTGCCAGCAGCAAAGGCCCGGGAGGAGAGAACACTGAAGCTTTCTTT.

This rearrangement joins TRBV6-6 to TRBJ2-2; D is ambiguous. Per the germline V gene, CDR1 is MNHNY and CDR2 is SVGAGI (reference sequence). V lost 8 bases and J 0 bases, leaving 13 bases between the germline ends. CDR3 length equals 15 residues. DNA of the CDR3: TGTGCCAGCCGAGGATTTACCCCGAACACCGGGGAGCTGTTTTTT. Translated: CASRGFTPNTGELFF.

This clone was seen more than once but under ten times. The rearrangement links TRBV6-5 to TRBJ1-1; perhaps TRBD1 as D (5 bases). The CDR3 totals 13 residues. Germline CDR1 and CDR2: MNHEY and SVGAGI. Deletions cut 6 bases from V and 6 bases from J, with 14 bases between. CDR3 protein: CASRTSWGAEAFF. The DNA for the CDR3 is TGTGCCAGCAGGACTTCGTGGGGGGCTGAAGCTTTCTTT.

This clone is a singleton in its sample. The chain couples TRBV7-3 to TRBJ1-1; 7 nucleotides agree with TRBD1. The CDR3 is 13 amino acids. The J segment lost 5 bases and the V segment lost 1 base, leaving 1 base of the junction unmatched. Germline CDR1 reads SGHTA; CDR2 reads FQGTGA. Written as DNA, the CDR3 is TGTGCCAGCAGCTTAAACAGGGGAACTGAAGCTTTCTTT. Amino acid sequence: CASSLNRGTEAFF.

This chain uses TRBV30 with TRBJ1-2; 10 bases are shared with TRBD1. Trimming cost V 0 bases and J 7 bases; bases outside gene matches: 5. The CDR3 spans 14 residues. CDR1 is GTSNPN and CDR2 is SVGIG in the germline V gene (reference sequence). The DNA for the CDR3 is TGTGCCTGGAGTGTAACCAGGACAGGGGGTGGCTACACCTTC. Translated, it gives CAWSVTRTGGGYTF.

As for this clone: An end of the junction does not agree with germline; a read error may underlie this. The chain uses TRBV2 and TRBJ2-7, with D perhaps matching TRBD2 (6 bases). This CDR3 spans 15 amino acids. Germline V gene lookup returns CDR1 SNHLY and CDR2 FYNNEI. For the CDR3, the DNA is TGTGCCAGCAGTGGACCCCCGGGACTCTCTACGAGCCTGGGCTTC. Translated, it gives CASSGPPGLSTSLGF.

The chain employs TRBV2 and TRBJ2-5; TRBD2 aligns across 8 bases. The germline CDR1 and CDR2 sequences are SNHLY and FYNNEI. The CDR3 totals 14 residues. Trimming at V came to 4 bases and at J to 11 bases, leaving 12 bases not matched to a gene. The CDR3 coding sequence is TGTGCCAGCAGTGCGGCCGGGGGGGCTACGGAGCAGTACTTC. It yields the protein CASSAAGGATEQYF. The full variable domain, in which reference TRBV2 and TRBJ2-5 provide the parts outside the CDR3, is EPEVTQTPSHQVTQMGQEVILRCVPISNHLYFYWYRQILGQKVEFLVSFYNNEISEKSEIFDDQFSVERPDGSNFTLKIRSTKLEDSAMYFCASSAAGGATEQYFGPGTRLLVL.

This chain joins TRBV19 and TRBJ1-2, with D possibly matching TRBD1 (6 bases). V was trimmed by 1 base and J by 8 bases, leaving 17 bases between them. Germline V CDR1 and CDR2: LNHDA, SQIVND (reference sequence). The CDR3 is 15 amino acids. The CDR3 DNA sequence: TGTGCCAGTAGTATAGCCCGGGGGGGCGGCTTCGGCTACACCTTC. It yields the protein CASSIARGGGFGYTF.

This clone was observed a single time. The chain recombines TRBV5-5 with TRBJ1-1; D ambiguous. The germline V gene has CDR1 SGHKS and CDR2 YYEKEE (reference sequence). The CDR3 totals 16 residues. The ends were cut back, 4 bases at V and 3 bases at J, with 19 bases in the middle. In DNA form, the CDR3 reads TGTGCCAGCAGCCACCGCCTTCTTTCCGGGGACACTGAAGCTTTCTTT. Protein sequence: CASSHRLLSGDTEAFF. Filled out from reference TRBV5-5 and TRBJ1-1, the complete variable domain reads DAGVTQSPTHLIKTRGQQVTLRCSPISGHKSVSWYQQVLGQGPQFIFQYYEKEERGRGNFPDRFSARQFPNYSSELNVNALLLGDSALYLCASSHRLLSGDTEAFFGQGTRLTVV.

The chain recombines TRBV9 with TRBJ2-7, with 8 bases lining up with TRBD2. The germline V gene encodes CDR1 SGDLS and CDR2 YYNGEE. Trimming removed 2 bases from V and 6 bases from J; junction bases left unmatched: 10. This CDR3 has 15 amino acids. The CDR3 nucleotides read TGTGCCAGCAGCGTCCTACTAGCGGTCGGGGGCGAGCAGTACTTC. Amino acid sequence: CASSVLLAVGGEQYF.

This sequence joins TRBV5-4 and TRBJ2-7, with TRBD1 identical over 8 bases. The CDR3 consists of 12 residues. V lost 4 bases to trimming and J lost 9 bases; unmatched junction nucleotides: 6. Germline V CDR1 and CDR2: SGHNT, YYREEE (reference sequence). CDR3 in amino acids: CASSGDRGAQYF. As DNA, the CDR3 is TGTGCCAGCAGCGGTGACAGGGGCGCGCAGTACTTC.

This clone has a handful of counts. The rearrangement joins TRBV19 to TRBJ2-2; 7 nucleotides match TRBD1. With V trimmed by 8 bases and J by 5 bases, 5 bases remained unmatched. This CDR3 contains 13 residues. Germline assignment: CDR1 LNHDA and CDR2 SQIVND (reference sequence). For the CDR3, the DNA is TGTGCCAGTTTAGACAGGGCTACCGGGGAGCTGTTTTTT. It is translated as CASLDRATGELFF.

The chain combines TRBV30 with TRBJ2-4; 7 nucleotides match TRBD1. The germline V gene encodes CDR1 GTSNPN and CDR2 SVGIG (reference sequence). Unmatched junction bases numbered 6, after V lost 4 bases and J lost 0 bases. This CDR3 region has 15 residues. The CDR3, as DNA: TGTGCCTGGAAGGGACAGCTACTAGCCAAAAACATTCAGTACTTC. It translates to CAWKGQLLAKNIQYF.

V and J are TRBV5-1 and TRBJ1-4, with D maybe TRBD1 (5 bases). The V gene's germline CDR1 is SGHRS and CDR2 YFSETQ. The V end was cut by 4 bases, the J end by 4 bases, with 14 bases between. This CDR3 has 15 amino acids. This CDR3 reads CASSLGGDRNEKLFF. The CDR3 coding sequence is TGCGCCAGCAGCCTTGGGGGGGATCGTAATGAAAAACTGTTTTTT. The full variable domain, completed using reference TRBV5-1 and TRBJ1-4, is KAGVTQTPRYLIKTRGQQVTLSCSPISGHRSVSWYQQTPGQGLQFLFEYFSETQRNKGNFPGRFSGRQFSNSRSEMNVSTLELGDSALYLCASSLGGDRNEKLFFGSGTQLSVL.

The V call is TRBV29-1, the J call TRBJ1-1; TRBD1 matches at 12 bases. In germline, CDR1 is SQVTM, CDR2 ANQGSEA. This CDR3 is 15 amino acids long. The J segment lost 2 bases and the V segment lost 6 bases, leaving 7 bases of the junction unmatched. In DNA form, the CDR3 reads TGCAGCGTCCACGGGACAGGGGGCCTTAACACTGAAGCTTTCTTT. It is translated as CSVHGTGGLNTEAFF.